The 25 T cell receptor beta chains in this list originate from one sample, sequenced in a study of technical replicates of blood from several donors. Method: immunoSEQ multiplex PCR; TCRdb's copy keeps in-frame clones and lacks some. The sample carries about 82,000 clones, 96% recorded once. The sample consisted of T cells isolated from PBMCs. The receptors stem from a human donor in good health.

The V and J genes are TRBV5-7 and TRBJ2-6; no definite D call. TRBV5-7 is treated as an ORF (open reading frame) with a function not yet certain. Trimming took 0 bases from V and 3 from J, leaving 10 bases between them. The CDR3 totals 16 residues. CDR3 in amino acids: CASSLAITHGANVLTF. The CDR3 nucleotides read TGTGCCAGCAGCTTGGCTATTACGCATGGGGCCAACGTCCTGACTTTC.

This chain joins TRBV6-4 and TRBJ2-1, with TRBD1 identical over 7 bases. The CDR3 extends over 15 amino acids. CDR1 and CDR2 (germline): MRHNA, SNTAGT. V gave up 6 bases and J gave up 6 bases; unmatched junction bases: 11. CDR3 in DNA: TGTGCCAGCAGCCCCGACAGGGAACGTTCCAATGAGCAGTTCTTC. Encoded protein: CASSPDRERSNEQFF.

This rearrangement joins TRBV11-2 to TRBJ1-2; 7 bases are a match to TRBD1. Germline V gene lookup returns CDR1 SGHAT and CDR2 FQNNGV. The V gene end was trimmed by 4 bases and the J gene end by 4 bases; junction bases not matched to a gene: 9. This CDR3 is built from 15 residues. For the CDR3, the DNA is TGTGCCAGCAGCTCCGTTAGTAGGGACAGCTATGGCTACACCTTC. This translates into CASSSVSRDSYGYTF.

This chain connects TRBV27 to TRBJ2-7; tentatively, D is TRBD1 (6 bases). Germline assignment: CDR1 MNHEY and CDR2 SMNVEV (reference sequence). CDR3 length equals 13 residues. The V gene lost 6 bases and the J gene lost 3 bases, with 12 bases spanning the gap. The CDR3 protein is CASSGDRNYEQYF. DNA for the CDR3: TGTGCCAGCAGCGGAGACAGGAACTACGAGCAGTACTTC.

The CDR3 nucleotides read TGTGCCAGCAGTTTTCAGATTCCCTGGTCTGGGGCCAACGTCCTGACTTTC. This gives the protein CASSFQIPWSGANVLTF. The chain has TRBV27 and TRBJ2-6; unclear D gene. Per the germline V gene, CDR1 is MNHEY and CDR2 is SMNVEV (reference sequence). Trimming took 3 bases from V and 1 from J, leaving 13 bases between them. This CDR3 has 17 amino acids.

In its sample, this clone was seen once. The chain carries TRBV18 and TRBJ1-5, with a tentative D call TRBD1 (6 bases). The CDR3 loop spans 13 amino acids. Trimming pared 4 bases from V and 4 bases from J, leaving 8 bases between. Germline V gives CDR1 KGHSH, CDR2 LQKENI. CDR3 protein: CASSLQGNQPQHF. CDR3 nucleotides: TGTGCCAGCTCACTGCAGGGGAATCAGCCCCAGCATTTT.

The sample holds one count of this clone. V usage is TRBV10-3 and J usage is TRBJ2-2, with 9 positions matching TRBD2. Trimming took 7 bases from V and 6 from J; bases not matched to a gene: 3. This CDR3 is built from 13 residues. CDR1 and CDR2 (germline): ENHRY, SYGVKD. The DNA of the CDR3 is TGTGCCATCAAAGGCGGGAGGGCCGGGGAGCTGTTTTTT. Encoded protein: CAIKGGRAGELFF.

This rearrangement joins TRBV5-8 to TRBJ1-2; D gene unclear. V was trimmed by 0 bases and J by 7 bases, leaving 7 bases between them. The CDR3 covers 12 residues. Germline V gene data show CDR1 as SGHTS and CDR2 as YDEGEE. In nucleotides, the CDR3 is TGTGCCAGCAGCTTGGGTTCAGTTGGCTACACCTTC. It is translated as CASSLGSVGYTF.

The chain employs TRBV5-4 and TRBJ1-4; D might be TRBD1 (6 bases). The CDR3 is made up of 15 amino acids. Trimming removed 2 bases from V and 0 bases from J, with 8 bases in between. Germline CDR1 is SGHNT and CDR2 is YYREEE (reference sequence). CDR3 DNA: TGTGCCAGCAGCTTAGACAGGACAACTAATGAAAAACTGTTTTTT. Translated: CASSLDRTTNEKLFF. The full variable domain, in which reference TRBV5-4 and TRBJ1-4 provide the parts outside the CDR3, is ETGVTQSPTHLIKTRGQQVTLRCSSQSGHNTVSWYQQALGQGPQFIFQYYREEENGRGNFPPRFSGLQFPNYSSELNVNALELDDSALYLCASSLDRTTNEKLFFGSGTQLSVL.

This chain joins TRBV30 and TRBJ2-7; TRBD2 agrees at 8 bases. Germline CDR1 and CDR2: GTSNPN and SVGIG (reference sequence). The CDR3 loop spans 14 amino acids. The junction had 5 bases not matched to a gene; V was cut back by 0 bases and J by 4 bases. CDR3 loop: CAWSVSGGFYEQYF. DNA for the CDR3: TGTGCCTGGAGTGTCAGCGGGGGTTTTTACGAGCAGTACTTC.

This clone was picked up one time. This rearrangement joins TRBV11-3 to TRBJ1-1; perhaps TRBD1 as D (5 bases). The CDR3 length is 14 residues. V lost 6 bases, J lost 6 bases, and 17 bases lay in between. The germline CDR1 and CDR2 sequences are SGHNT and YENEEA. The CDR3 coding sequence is TGTGCCAGCAGTTTTATGACAGAAGGGGCTGAAGCTTTCTTT. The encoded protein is CASSFMTEGAEAFF. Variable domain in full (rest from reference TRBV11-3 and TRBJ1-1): EAGVVQSPRYKIIEKKQPVAFWCNPISGHNTLYWYLQNLGQGPELLIRYENEEAVDDSQLPKDRFSAERLKGVDSTLKIQPAELGDSAVYLCASSFMTEGAEAFFGQGTRLTVV.

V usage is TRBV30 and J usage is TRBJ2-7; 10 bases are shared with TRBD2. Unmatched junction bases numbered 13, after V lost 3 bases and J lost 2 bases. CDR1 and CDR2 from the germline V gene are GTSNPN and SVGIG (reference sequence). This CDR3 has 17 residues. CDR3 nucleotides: TGTGCCTGGAGCTCATACCGGACTAGCGGCAGCCCCTACGAGCAGTACTTC. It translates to CAWSSYRTSGSPYEQYF.

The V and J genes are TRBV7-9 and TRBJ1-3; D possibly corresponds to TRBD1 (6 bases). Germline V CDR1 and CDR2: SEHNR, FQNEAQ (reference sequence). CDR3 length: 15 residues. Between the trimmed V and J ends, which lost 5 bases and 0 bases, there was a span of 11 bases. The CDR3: CASSPRGGSGNTIYF. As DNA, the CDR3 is TGTGCCAGCAGCCCTAGAGGGGGCTCTGGAAACACCATATATTTT. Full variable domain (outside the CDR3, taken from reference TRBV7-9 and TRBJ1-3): DTGVSQNPRHKITKRGQNVTFRCDPISEHNRLYWYRQTLGQGPEFLTYFQNEAQLEKSRLLSDRFSAERPKGSFSTLEIQRTEQGDSAMYLCASSPRGGSGNTIYFGEGSWLTVV.

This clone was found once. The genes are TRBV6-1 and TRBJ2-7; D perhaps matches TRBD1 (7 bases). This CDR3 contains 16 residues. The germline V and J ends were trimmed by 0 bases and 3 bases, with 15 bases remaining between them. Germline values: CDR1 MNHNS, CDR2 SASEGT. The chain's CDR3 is CASSEALNRGLYEQYF. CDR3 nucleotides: TGTGCCAGCAGTGAAGCGCTGAACAGGGGACTCTACGAGCAGTACTTC.

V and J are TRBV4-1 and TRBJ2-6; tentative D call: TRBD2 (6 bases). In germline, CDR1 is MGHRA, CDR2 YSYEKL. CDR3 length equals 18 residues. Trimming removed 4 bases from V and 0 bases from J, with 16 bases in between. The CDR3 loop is CASSPEGGPSSGANVLTF. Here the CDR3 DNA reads TGCGCCAGCAGCCCGGAGGGAGGACCCTCCTCTGGGGCCAACGTCCTGACTTTC.

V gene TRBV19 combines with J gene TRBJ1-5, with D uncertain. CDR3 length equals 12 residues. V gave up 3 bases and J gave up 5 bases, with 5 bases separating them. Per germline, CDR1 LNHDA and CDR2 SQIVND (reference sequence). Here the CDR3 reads CASSMGYQPQHF. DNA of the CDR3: TGTGCCAGTAGTATGGGCTATCAGCCCCAGCATTTT.

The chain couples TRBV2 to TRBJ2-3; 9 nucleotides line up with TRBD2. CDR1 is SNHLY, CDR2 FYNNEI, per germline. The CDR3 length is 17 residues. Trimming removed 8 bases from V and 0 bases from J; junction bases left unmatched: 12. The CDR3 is CASRLGTSSFSTDTQYF. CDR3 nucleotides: TGTGCCAGCCGCCTGGGGACTAGCAGCTTCAGCACAGATACGCAGTATTTT.

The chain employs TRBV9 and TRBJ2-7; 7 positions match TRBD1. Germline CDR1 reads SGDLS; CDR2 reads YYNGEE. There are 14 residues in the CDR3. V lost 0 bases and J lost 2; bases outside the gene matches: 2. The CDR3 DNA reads TGTGCCAGCAGCGTAGTGGGACAGCCCTACGAGCAGTACTTC. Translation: CASSVVGQPYEQYF.

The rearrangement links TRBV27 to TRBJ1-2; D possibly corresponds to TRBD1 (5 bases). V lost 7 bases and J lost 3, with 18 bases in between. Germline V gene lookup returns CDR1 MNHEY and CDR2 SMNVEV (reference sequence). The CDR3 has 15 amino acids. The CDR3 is CASTVSGGTDYGYTF. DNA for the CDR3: TGTGCCAGCACTGTCTCCGGGGGGACGGACTATGGCTACACCTTC.

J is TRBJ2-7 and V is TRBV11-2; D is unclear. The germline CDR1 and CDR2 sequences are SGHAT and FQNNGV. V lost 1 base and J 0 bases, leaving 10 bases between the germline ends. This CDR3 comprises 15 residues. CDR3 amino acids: CASSLGASSSYEQYF. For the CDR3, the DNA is TGTGCCAGCAGCTTAGGGGCCTCAAGCTCCTACGAGCAGTACTTC.

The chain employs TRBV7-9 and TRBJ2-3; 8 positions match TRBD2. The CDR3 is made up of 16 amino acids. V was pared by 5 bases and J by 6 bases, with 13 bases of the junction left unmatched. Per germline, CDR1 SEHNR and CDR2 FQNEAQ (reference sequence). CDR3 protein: CASSIHLAGAADTQYF. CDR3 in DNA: TGTGCCAGCAGCATTCACCTAGCGGGTGCGGCGGATACGCAGTATTTT.

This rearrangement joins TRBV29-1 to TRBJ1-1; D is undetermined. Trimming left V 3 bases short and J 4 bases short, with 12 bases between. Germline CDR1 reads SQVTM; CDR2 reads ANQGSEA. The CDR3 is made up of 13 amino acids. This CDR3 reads CSVEEGRSTEAFF. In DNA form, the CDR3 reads TGCAGCGTTGAGGAGGGTAGGAGCACTGAAGCTTTCTTT.

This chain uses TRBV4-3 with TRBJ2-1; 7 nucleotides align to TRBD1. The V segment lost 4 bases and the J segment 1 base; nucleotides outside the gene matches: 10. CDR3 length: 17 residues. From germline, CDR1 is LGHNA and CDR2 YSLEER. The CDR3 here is CASSRLQGSFSYNEQFF. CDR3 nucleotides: TGCGCCAGCAGCCGATTACAGGGGTCATTTTCCTACAATGAGCAGTTCTTC.

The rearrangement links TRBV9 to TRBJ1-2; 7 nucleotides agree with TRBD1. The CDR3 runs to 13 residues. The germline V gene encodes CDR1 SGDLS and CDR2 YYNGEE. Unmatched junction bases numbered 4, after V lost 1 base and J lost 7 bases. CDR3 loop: CASSVRQGSGYTF. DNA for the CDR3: TGTGCCAGCAGCGTAAGACAGGGCAGTGGCTACACCTTC.

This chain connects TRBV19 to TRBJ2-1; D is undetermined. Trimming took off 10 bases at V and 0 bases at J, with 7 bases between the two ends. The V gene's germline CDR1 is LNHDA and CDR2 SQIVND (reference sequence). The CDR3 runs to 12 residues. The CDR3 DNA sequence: TGTGCCACCCGGTACTCCTACAATGAGCAGTTCTTC. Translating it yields CATRYSYNEQFF.